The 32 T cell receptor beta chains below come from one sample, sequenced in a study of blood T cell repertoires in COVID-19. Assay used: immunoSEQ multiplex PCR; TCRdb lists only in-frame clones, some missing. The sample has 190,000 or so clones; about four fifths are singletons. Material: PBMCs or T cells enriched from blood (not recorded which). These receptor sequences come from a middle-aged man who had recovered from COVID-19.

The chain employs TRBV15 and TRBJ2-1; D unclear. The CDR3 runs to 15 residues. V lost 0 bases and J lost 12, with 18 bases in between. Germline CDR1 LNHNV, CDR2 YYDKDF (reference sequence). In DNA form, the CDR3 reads TGTGCCACCAGCAGAGATCAAGAACCCCGGTTCGGGCAGTTCTTC. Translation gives CATSRDQEPRFGQFF.

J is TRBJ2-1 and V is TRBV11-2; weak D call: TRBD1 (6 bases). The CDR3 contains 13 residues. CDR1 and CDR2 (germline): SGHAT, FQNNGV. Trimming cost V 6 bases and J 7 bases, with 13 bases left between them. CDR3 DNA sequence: TGTGCCAGCAGGGGCAGGGGTTTAAATGAGCAGTTCTTC. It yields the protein CASRGRGLNEQFF.

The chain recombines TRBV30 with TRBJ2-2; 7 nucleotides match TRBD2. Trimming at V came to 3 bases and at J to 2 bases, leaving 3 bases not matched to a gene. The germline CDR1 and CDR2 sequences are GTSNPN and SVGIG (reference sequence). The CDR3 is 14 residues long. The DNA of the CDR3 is TGTGCCTGGAGGGGGACTACTAACACCGGGGAGCTGTTTTTT. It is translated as CAWRGTTNTGELFF.

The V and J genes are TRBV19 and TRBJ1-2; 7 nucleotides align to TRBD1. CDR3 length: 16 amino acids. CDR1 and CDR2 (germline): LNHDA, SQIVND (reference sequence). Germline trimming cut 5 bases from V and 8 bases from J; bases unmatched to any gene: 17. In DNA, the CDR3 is TGTGCCAGTAGTCTGACTCCCGGGCTAGGGGGCCGGGGCTACACCTTC. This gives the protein CASSLTPGLGGRGYTF.

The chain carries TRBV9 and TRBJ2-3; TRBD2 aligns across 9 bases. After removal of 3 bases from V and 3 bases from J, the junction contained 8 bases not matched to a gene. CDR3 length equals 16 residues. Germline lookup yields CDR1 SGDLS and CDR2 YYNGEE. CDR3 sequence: CASSAISGSGTDTQYF. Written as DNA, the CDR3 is TGTGCCAGCAGCGCAATTAGCGGGAGTGGGACAGATACGCAGTATTTT.

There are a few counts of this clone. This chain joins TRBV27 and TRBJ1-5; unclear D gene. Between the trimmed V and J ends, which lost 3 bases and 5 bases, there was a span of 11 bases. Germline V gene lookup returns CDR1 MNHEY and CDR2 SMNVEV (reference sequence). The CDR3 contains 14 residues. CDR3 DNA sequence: TGTGCCAGCAGTTTTGGCTGGGGAGATCAGCCCCAGCATTTT. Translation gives CASSFGWGDQPQHF.

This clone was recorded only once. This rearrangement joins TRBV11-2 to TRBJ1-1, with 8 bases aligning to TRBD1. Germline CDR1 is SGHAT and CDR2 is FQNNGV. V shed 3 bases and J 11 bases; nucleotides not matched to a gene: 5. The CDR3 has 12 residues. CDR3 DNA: TGTGCCAGCAGCTTCGACAGGGGCTCGGCTTTCTTT. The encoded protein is CASSFDRGSAFF.

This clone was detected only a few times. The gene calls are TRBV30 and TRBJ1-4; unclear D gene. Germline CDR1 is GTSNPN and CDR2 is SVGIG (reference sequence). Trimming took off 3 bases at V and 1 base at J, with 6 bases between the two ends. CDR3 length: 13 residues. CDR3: CAWSGGTNEKLFF. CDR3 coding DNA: TGTGCCTGGAGCGGTGGAACTAATGAAAAACTGTTTTTT.

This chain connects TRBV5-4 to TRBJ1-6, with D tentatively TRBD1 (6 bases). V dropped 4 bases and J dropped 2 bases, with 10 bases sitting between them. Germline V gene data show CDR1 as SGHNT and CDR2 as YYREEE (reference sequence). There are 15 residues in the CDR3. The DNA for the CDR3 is TGTGCCAGCAGCCCCACAGGGACCTATAATTCACCCCTCCACTTT. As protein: CASSPTGTYNSPLHF.

The CDR3 sequence: CASSSDRVTEAFF. DNA for the CDR3: TGTGCCAGCAGCTCCGACAGGGTTACTGAAGCTTTCTTT. The chain uses TRBV5-4 and TRBJ1-1, with 7 bases fitting TRBD1. V lost 3 bases and J lost 5; bases outside the gene matches: 4. There are 13 residues in the CDR3. Germline lookup yields CDR1 SGHNT and CDR2 YYREEE (reference sequence).

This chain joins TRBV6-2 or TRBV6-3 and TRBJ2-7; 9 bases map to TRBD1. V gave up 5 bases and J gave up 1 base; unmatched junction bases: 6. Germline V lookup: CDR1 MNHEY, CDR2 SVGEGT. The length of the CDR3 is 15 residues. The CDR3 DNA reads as TGTGCCAGCAGTGAGACCGGGACAGGGTCCTACGAGCAGTACTTC. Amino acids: CASSETGTGSYEQYF.

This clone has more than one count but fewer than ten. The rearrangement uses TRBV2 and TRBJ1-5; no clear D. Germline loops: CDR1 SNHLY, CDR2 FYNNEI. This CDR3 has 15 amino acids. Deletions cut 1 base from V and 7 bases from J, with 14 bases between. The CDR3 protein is CASSEGLLAGQPQHF. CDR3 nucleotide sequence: TGTGCCAGCAGTGAAGGTCTTTTGGCAGGCCAGCCCCAGCATTTT.

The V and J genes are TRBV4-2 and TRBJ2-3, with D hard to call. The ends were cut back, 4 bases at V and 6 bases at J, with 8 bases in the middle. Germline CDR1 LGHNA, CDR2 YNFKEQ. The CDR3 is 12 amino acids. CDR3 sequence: CASSLTRDTQYF. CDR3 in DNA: TGTGCCAGCAGCCTAACCCGGGATACGCAGTATTTT.

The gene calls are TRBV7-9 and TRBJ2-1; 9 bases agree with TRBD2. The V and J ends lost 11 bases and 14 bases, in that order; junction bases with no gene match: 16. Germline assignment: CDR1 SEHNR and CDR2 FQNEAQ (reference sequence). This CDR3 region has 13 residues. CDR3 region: CASQGTSTLMEFF. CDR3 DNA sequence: TGTGCCTCCCAGGGGACTAGCACTTTGATGGAGTTCTTC.

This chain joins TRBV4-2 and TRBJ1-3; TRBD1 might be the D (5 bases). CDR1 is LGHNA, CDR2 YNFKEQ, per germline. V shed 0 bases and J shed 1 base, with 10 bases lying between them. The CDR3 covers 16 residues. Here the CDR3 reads CASSQDWGGSGNTIYF. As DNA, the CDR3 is TGTGCCAGCAGCCAAGATTGGGGGGGGTCTGGAAACACCATATATTTT.

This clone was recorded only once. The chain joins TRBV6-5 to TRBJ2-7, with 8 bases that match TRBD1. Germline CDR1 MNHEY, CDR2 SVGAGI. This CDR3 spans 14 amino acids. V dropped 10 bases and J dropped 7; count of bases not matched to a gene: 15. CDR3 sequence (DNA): TGTGCCACCTCGGCAGTTCCAGGGGGCCGGGAGCAGTACTTC. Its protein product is CATSAVPGGREQYF.

CDR3 region: CATHPPNRANTEAFF. In DNA, the CDR3 is TGTGCCACCCACCCCCCTAACAGGGCTAACACTGAAGCTTTCTTT. The chain couples TRBV19 to TRBJ1-1; D is possibly TRBD1 (6 bases). The CDR3 covers 15 residues. Trimming shortened V by 10 bases and J by 2 bases, and 20 bases separated the two germline ends. CDR1 and CDR2 (germline): LNHDA, SQIVND (reference sequence). Complete variable domain (other parts from reference TRBV19 and TRBJ1-1): DGGITQSPKYLFRKEGQNVTLSCEQNLNHDAMYWYRQDPGQGLRLIYYSQIVNDFQKGDIAEGYSVSREKKESFPLTVTSAQKNPTAFYLCATHPPNRANTEAFFGQGTRLTVV.

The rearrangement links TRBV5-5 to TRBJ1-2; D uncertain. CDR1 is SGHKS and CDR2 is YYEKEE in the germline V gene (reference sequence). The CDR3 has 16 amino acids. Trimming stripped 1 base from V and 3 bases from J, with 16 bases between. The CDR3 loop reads CASSLSFSKEDYGYTF. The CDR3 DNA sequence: TGTGCCAGCAGCTTGTCTTTCAGCAAGGAGGACTATGGCTACACCTTC.

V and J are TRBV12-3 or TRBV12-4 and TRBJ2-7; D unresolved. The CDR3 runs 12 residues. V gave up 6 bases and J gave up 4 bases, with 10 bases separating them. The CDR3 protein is CASSLSGYEQYF. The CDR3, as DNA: TGTGCCAGCAGCCTCTCCGGTTACGAGCAGTACTTC.

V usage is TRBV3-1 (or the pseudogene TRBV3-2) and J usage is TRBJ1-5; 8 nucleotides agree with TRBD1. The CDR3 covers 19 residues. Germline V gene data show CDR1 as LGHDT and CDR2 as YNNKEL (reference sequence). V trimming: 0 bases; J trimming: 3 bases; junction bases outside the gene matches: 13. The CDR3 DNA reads TGTGCCAGCAGCCAAGACCCAGGCGGGGGCAGGGGGCACAATCAGCCCCAGCATTTT. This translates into CASSQDPGGGRGHNQPQHF.

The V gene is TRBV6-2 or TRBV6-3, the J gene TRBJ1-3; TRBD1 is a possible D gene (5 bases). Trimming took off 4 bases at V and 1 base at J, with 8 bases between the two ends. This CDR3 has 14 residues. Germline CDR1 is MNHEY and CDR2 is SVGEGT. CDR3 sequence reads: CASSLGGSGNTIYF. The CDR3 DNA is TGTGCCAGCAGTTTGGGGGGATCTGGAAACACCATATATTTT.

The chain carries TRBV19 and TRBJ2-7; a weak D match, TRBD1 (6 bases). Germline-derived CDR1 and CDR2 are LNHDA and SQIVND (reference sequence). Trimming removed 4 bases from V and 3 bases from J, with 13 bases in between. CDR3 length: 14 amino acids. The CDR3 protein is CASSKKTGNYEQYV. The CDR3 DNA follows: TGTGCCAGTAGTAAAAAAACAGGGAACTACGAGCAGTACGTC.

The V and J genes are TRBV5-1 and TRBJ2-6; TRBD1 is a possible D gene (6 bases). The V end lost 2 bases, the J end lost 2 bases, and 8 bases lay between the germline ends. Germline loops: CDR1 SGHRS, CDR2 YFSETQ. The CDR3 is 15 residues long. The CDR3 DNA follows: TGCGCCAGCAGCTTAGGGACACCTGGGGCCAACGTCCTGACTTTC. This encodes CASSLGTPGANVLTF.

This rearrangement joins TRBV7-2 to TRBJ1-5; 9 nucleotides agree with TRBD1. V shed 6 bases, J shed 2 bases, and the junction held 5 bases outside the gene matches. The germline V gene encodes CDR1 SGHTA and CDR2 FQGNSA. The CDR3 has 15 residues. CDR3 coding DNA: TGTGCCAGCAGACCTACAGGGGGCGGCAATCAGCCCCAGCATTTT. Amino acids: CASRPTGGGNQPQHF.

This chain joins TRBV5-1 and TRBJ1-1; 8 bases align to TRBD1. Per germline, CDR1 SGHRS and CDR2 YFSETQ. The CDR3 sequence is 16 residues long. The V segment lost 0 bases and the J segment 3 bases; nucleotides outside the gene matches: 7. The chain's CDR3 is CASSLVAGGVYTEAFF. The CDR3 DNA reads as TGCGCCAGCAGCTTGGTGGCAGGGGGCGTGTACACTGAAGCTTTCTTT.

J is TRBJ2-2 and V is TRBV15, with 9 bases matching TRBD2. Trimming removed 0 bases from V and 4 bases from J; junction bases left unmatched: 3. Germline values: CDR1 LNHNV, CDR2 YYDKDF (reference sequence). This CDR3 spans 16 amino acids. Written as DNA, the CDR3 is TGTGCCACCAGCAGAGAGACTAGCGGTAGCACCGGGGAGCTGTTTTTT. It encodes CATSRETSGSTGELFF.

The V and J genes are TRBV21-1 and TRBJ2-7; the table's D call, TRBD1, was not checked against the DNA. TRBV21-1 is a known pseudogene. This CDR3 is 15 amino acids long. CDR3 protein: CASSLYWDTPYEQYF. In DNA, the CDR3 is TGTGCCAGCAGCCTCTACTGGGACACTCCCTACGAGCAGTACTTC.

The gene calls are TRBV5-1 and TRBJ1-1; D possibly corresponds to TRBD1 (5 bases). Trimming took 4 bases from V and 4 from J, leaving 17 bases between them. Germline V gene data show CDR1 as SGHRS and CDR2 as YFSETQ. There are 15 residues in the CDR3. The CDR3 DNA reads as TGCGCCAGCAGCCCGGTGGGGCGGCAGGCCACTGAAGCTTTCTTT. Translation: CASSPVGRQATEAFF.

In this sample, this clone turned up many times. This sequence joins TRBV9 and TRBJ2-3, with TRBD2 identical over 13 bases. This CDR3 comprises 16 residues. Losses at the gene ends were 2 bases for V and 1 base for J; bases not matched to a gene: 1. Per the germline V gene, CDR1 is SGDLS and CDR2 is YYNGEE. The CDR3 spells CASSVGLAGGTDTQYF. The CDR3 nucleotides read TGTGCCAGCAGCGTCGGACTAGCGGGGGGCACAGATACGCAGTATTTT. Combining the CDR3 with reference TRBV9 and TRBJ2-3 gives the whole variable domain DSGVTQTPKHLITATGQRVTLRCSPRSGDLSVYWYQQSLDQGLQFLIQYYNGEERAKGNILERFSAQQFPDLHSELNLSSLELGDSALYFCASSVGLAGGTDTQYFGPGTRLTVL.

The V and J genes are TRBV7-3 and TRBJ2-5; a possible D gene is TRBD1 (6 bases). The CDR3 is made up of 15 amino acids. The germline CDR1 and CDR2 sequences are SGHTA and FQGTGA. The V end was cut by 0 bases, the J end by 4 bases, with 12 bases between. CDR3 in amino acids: CASSLTQVGAETQYF. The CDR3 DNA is TGTGCCAGCAGCTTAACTCAGGTGGGGGCAGAGACCCAGTACTTC.

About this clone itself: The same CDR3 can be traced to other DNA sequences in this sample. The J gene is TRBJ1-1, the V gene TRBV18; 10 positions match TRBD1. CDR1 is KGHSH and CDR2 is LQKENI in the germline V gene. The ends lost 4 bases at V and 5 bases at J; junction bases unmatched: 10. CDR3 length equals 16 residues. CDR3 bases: TGTGCCAGCTCACTCCGTGGACAGGGGGGAGATACTGAAGCTTTCTTT. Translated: CASSLRGQGGDTEAFF.

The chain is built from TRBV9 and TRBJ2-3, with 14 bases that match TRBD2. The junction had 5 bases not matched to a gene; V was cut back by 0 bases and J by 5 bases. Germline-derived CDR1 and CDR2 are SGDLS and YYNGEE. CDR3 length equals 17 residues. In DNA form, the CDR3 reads TGTGCCAGCAGCGTAGCCGCTGGACTAGCGGGAGGAGATACGCAGTATTTT. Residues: CASSVAAGLAGGDTQYF.